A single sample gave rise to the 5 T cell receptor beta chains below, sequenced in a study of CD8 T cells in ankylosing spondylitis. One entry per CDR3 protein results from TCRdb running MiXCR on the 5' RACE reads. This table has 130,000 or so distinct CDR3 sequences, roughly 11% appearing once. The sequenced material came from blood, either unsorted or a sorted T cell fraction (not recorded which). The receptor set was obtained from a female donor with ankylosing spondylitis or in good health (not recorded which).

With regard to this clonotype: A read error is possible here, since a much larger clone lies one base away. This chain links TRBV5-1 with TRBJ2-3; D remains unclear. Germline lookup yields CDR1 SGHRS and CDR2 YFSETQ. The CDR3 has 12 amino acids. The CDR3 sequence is CASSLMLDAQYF. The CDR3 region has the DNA TGCGCCAGCAGCTTGATGTTAGATGCGCAGTATTTT. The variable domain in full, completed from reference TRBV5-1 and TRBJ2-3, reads KAGVTQTPRYLIKTRGQQVTLSCSPISGHRSVSWYQQTPGQGLQFLFEYFSETQRNKGNFPGRFSGRQFSNSRSEMNVSTLELGDSALYLCASSLMLDAQYFGPGTRLTVL.

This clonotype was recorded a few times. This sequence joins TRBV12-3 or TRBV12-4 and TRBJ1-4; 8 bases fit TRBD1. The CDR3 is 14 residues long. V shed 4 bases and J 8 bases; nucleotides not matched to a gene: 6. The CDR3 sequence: CASSWTGSKEKLFF. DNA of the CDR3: TGTGCCAGCAGTTGGACAGGGTCGAAAGAAAAACTGTTTTTT.

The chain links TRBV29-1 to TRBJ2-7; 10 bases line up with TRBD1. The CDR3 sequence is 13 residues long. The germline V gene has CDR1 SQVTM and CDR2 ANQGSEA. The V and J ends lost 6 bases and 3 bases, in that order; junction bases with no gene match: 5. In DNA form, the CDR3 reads TGCAGCGTGGGGACAGGGGACCGCTACGAGCAGTACTTC. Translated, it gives CSVGTGDRYEQYF.

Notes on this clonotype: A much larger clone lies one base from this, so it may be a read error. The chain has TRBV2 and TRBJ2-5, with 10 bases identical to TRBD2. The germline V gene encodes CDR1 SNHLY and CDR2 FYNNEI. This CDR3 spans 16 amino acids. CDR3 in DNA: TGTGCCCGCAGTGAATTTCGACTAGCGGGTGAAGAGACCCAGTACTTC. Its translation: CARSEFRLAGEETQYF.

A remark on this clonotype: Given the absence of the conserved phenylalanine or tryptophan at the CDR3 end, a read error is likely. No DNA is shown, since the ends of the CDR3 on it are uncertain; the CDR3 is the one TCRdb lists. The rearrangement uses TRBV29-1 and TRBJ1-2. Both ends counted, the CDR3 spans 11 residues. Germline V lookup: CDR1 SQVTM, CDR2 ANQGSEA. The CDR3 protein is CSVEFLGGDTL.